One sample yielded the 32 T cell receptor beta chains listed below, sequenced in a study of regulatory T cells in long-lasting Graves disease. Library construction for TCR beta used iRepertoire HTBI primers and Arm-PCR of CDR3 regions. TCRdb re-analysed the multiplex PCR reads in MiXCR, keeping a single row per CDR3 protein. Of over 500,000 distinct CDR3 sequences detected, about 16% appear once; the ten largest clones hold more than 10%. This sample's time point: newly diagnosed GD, antithyroid drugs for less than 3 months. After RNA was extracted from PBMCs, the TCR library was made from it. This sample was also put to use in a study of T cells in Graves' hyperthyroidism and ophthalmopathy.

This specimen was peripheral blood mononuclear cells (PBMCs), taken at new diagnosis, from a patient treated with antithyroid drugs. The receptor source for this set is a man aged 18 to 35 with Graves disease.

There are many counts of this clonotype. The chain carries TRBV12-3 or TRBV12-4 and TRBJ1-2; 7 bases agree with TRBD1. V gave up 6 bases and J gave up 7 bases; unmatched junction bases: 8. The CDR3 is 13 residues long. Here the CDR3 DNA reads TGTGCCAGCAGGGATGACAGGGCTGGTGGCTACACCTTC. It codes for CASRDDRAGGYTF.

This clonotype was observed many times. The rearrangement uses TRBV11-2 and TRBJ2-1, with a possible D match to TRBD1 (6 bases). CDR3 size: 16 residues. V dropped 5 bases and J dropped 4 bases, with 18 bases sitting between them. The germline V gene encodes CDR1 SGHAT and CDR2 FQNNGV. This chain's CDR3 is CASSPRATGPYNEQFF. The CDR3 DNA is TGTGCCAGCAGCCCTCGGGCCACAGGGCCATACAATGAGCAGTTCTTC. The entire variable domain, with the rest obtained from reference TRBV11-2 and TRBJ2-1, is as follows: EAGVAQSPRYKIIEKRQSVAFWCNPISGHATLYWYQQILGQGPKLLIQFQNNGVVDDSQLPKDRFSAERLKGVDSTLKIQPAKLEDSAVYLCASSPRATGPYNEQFFGPGTRLTVL.

This clonotype was detected many times. The chain uses TRBV14 and TRBJ2-7; the D is unclear. V was shortened by 3 bases and J by 1 base, with 7 bases between the two germline ends. The CDR3 consists of 13 residues. Germline V gene sequence: CDR1 SGHDN, CDR2 FVKESK. The CDR3 coding sequence is TGTGCCAGCAGCCATGCTTATTCCTACGAGCAGTACTTC. Translated: CASSHAYSYEQYF.

This clonotype was picked up many times. The J gene is TRBJ2-5, the V gene TRBV10-3; possible D gene TRBD1, 6 bases. The CDR3 contains 12 residues. Germline V gene sequence: CDR1 ENHRY, CDR2 SYGVKD. V lost 8 bases to trimming and J lost 4 bases, with 11 bases between them. CDR3 region: CAIGKGGETQYF. The CDR3 DNA is TGTGCCATCGGTAAAGGGGGAGAGACCCAGTACTTC.

J is TRBJ1-1 and V is TRBV7-9; D unresolved. V was shortened by 3 bases and J by 5 bases, with 10 bases between the two germline ends. The CDR3 extends over 13 amino acids. Germline CDR1 is SEHNR and CDR2 is FQNEAQ (reference sequence). In nucleotides, the CDR3 is TGTGCCAGCAGCTTCATATCAGGAACTGAAGCTTTCTTT. This codes for CASSFISGTEAFF. The full variable domain, in which reference TRBV7-9 and TRBJ1-1 provide the parts outside the CDR3, is DTGVSQNPRHKITKRGQNVTFRCDPISEHNRLYWYRQTLGQGPEFLTYFQNEAQLEKSRLLSDRFSAERPKGSFSTLEIQRTEQGDSAMYLCASSFISGTEAFFGQGTRLTVV.

The chain carries TRBV11-2 and TRBJ2-1; TRBD2 matches 8 bases. The CDR3 covers 15 residues. V shed 1 base and J 4 bases; nucleotides not matched to a gene: 3. Germline V gene sequence: CDR1 SGHAT, CDR2 FQNNGV. The DNA of the CDR3 is TGTGCCAGCAGCTTAGTGCGCGGGAGGTACAATGAGCAGTTCTTC. Its translation is CASSLVRGRYNEQFF. The full variable domain, its missing parts supplied by reference TRBV11-2 and TRBJ2-1, is EAGVAQSPRYKIIEKRQSVAFWCNPISGHATLYWYQQILGQGPKLLIQFQNNGVVDDSQLPKDRFSAERLKGVDSTLKIQPAKLEDSAVYLCASSLVRGRYNEQFFGPGTRLTVL.

V and J are TRBV9 and TRBJ2-7; TRBD2 matches at 11 bases. The CDR3 sequence is 16 residues long. CDR1 and CDR2 from the germline V gene are SGDLS and YYNGEE. V lost 0 bases, J lost 3 bases, and 5 bases stayed unmatched. The CDR3 bases are TGTGCCAGCAGCGTAGGCACTAGCGGGGGACACTACGAGCAGTACTTC. Encoded protein: CASSVGTSGGHYEQYF.

This clonotype was detected ten times or more. The rearrangement joins TRBV5-1 to TRBJ1-1, with 7 bases identical to TRBD1. The germline V gene encodes CDR1 SGHRS and CDR2 YFSETQ. V was pared by 4 bases and J by 1 base, with 7 bases of the junction left unmatched. The CDR3 consists of 15 residues. The CDR3 protein is CASSTNRGGNTEAFF. The CDR3 DNA sequence: TGCGCCAGCAGCACAAACAGGGGAGGGAACACTGAAGCTTTCTTT.

This clonotype has just a few counts. V usage is TRBV5-8 and J usage is TRBJ2-2; 10 bases map to TRBD1. CDR3 length: 14 residues. The germline CDR1 and CDR2 sequences are SGHTS and YDEGEE. V lost 3 bases to trimming and J lost 7 bases; unmatched junction nucleotides: 3. CDR3 DNA sequence: TGTGCCAGCAGCTCGGACAGGGGGGACGGGGAGCTGTTTTTT. Amino acid sequence: CASSSDRGDGELFF.

The chain links TRBV5-1 to TRBJ2-1; D not certain. V was pared by 0 bases and J by 2 bases, with 12 bases between. Germline CDR1 reads SGHRS; CDR2 reads YFSETQ. CDR3 length: 16 amino acids. CDR3 in amino acids: CASSLGAARTYNEQFF. CDR3 nucleotides: TGCGCCAGCAGCTTGGGGGCGGCTAGAACCTACAATGAGCAGTTCTTC.

The chain carries TRBV4-1 and TRBJ2-5; the D gene is possibly TRBD1 (7 bases). In germline, CDR1 is MGHRA, CDR2 YSYEKL. CDR3 length: 16 amino acids. V dropped 1 base and J dropped 5 bases, with 17 bases sitting between them. CDR3 in amino acids: CASSQGLSGGTETQYF. The CDR3 DNA follows: TGCGCCAGCAGCCAAGGGTTGTCAGGGGGGACGGAGACCCAGTACTTC.

This clonotype showed up just a few times. The chain combines TRBV6-1 with TRBJ1-5; 9 bases fit TRBD1. Germline loops: CDR1 MNHNS, CDR2 SASEGT. The CDR3 runs 14 residues. V was pared by 6 bases and J by 6 bases, with 6 bases of the junction left unmatched. The CDR3, as DNA: TGTGCCAGCAGGGAGACAGGGGGGGTTCAGCCCCAGCATTTT. This gives the protein CASRETGGVQPQHF.

The rearrangement uses TRBV6-5 and TRBJ1-2; TRBD1 matches 8 bases. After removal of 2 bases from V and 6 bases from J, the junction contained 5 bases not matched to a gene. CDR3 length: 14 amino acids. Germline values: CDR1 MNHEY, CDR2 SVGAGI. The CDR3 protein is CASSYRDRRNGYTF. Written as DNA, the CDR3 is TGTGCCAGCAGTTACCGGGACAGGCGGAATGGCTACACCTTC.

This clonotype turned up a few times. The chain joins TRBV3-1 to TRBJ2-4; no clear D. This CDR3 is built from 14 residues. Germline values: CDR1 LGHDT, CDR2 YNNKEL (reference sequence). The V gene lost 0 bases and the J gene lost 6 bases, with 9 bases spanning the gap. The CDR3: CASSQEGSINIQYF. The CDR3 DNA sequence: TGTGCCAGCAGCCAAGAGGGAAGTATAAACATTCAGTACTTC.

This clonotype has more than one count but fewer than ten. The rearrangement links TRBV30 to TRBJ1-2; 7 bases align to TRBD1. Trimming took 0 bases from V and 2 from J; bases not matched to a gene: 9. Germline CDR1 is GTSNPN and CDR2 is SVGIG (reference sequence). This CDR3 is built from 16 residues. The CDR3 reads CAWSVPREGANYGYTF. The CDR3 coding sequence is TGTGCCTGGAGTGTACCCAGAGAGGGGGCGAACTATGGCTACACCTTC.

The chain is built from TRBV19 and TRBJ1-1, with 8 bases fitting TRBD1. Germline loops: CDR1 LNHDA, CDR2 SQIVND (reference sequence). The CDR3 loop spans 14 amino acids. V was pared by 7 bases and J by 7 bases, with 11 bases of the junction left unmatched. The CDR3 bases are TGTGCCAGTAAATGGACAGGGTCAAGGAATGAAGCTTTCTTT. This encodes CASKWTGSRNEAFF.

The chain recombines TRBV12-3 or TRBV12-4 with TRBJ2-1; TRBD2 matches 10 bases. The CDR3 consists of 14 residues. Trimming at V came to 3 bases and at J to 10 bases, leaving 6 bases not matched to a gene. CDR3: CASSFGGLAVEQFF. The CDR3 DNA sequence: TGTGCCAGCAGTTTTGGCGGACTAGCGGTCGAGCAGTTCTTC.

This clonotype was observed many times. The chain couples TRBV10-3 to TRBJ1-2; a weak D match, TRBD1 (5 bases). CDR3 length: 16 residues. Germline V lookup: CDR1 ENHRY, CDR2 SYGVKD. The ends were cut back, 0 bases at V and 4 bases at J, with 15 bases in the middle. The CDR3 loop is CAISESDKAVFYGYTF. Here the CDR3 DNA reads TGTGCCATCAGTGAGTCGGACAAGGCCGTCTTCTATGGCTACACCTTC.

This clonotype was seen ten or more times. The CDR3 nucleotides are TGTGCCAGCTCACCATCCCCGGTTAATCAGCCCCAGCATTTT. It translates to CASSPSPVNQPQHF. The chain links TRBV18 to TRBJ1-5, with unresolved D. Trimming removed 2 bases at V and 4 bases at J, with 9 bases between. The CDR3 contains 14 residues. From germline, CDR1 is KGHSH and CDR2 LQKENI.

As to this clonotype: The junction shows a germline mismatch at one end, possibly a read error. The chain is built from TRBV15 and TRBJ1-5, with D possibly TRBD1 on 5 matching bases. The CDR3 extends over 14 amino acids. Germline V lookup: CDR1 LNHNV, CDR2 YYDKDF (reference sequence). The CDR3 DNA sequence: TGTGCCGCCAGCAGAGATCCGGGGGACCAGCCCCAGCATTTT. Translating it yields CAASRDPGDQPQHF.

This clonotype was seen more than once but under ten times. The CDR3 reads CASSPSDGWGYGYTF. Written as DNA, the CDR3 is TGTGCCAGCTCACCATCGGACGGATGGGGCTATGGCTACACCTTC. The rearrangement uses TRBV18 and TRBJ1-2; D unclear. This CDR3 is 15 amino acids long. V lost 2 bases and J 4 bases, leaving 14 bases between the germline ends. CDR1 is KGHSH and CDR2 is LQKENI in the germline V gene.

This clonotype was found many times. This chain uses TRBV2 with TRBJ2-7; 8 nucleotides line up with TRBD2. CDR3 length: 13 amino acids. The germline CDR1 and CDR2 sequences are SNHLY and FYNNEI. J gave up 8 bases and V 6 bases, and 9 bases lay outside the gene matches. CDR3 nucleotides: TGTGCCAGCAGCCGGGGGACTAGTCGCCAGCAGTACTTC. Encoded protein: CASSRGTSRQQYF.

In its sample, this clonotype was seen once. A much larger clone differs by one base, so this may be a read error. The chain links TRBV30 to TRBJ1-2; D unclear. Trimming removed 0 bases from V and 6 bases from J, with 8 bases in between. Germline CDR1 and CDR2: GTSNPN and SVGIG (reference sequence). This CDR3 spans 12 amino acids. The CDR3 here is CAWSVAGNGYTF. As DNA, the CDR3 is TGTGCCTGGAGTGTAGCCGGGAATGGCTACACCTTC.

The chain is built from TRBV6-1 and TRBJ1-5; D perhaps matches TRBD1 (6 bases). V dropped 7 bases and J dropped 3 bases, with 13 bases sitting between them. This CDR3 contains 14 residues. CDR1 MNHNS and CDR2 SASEGT come from the germline V gene. The CDR3 sequence: CASTWDKNNQPQHF. As DNA, the CDR3 is TGTGCCAGCACATGGGACAAAAACAATCAGCCCCAGCATTTT.

Only a few counts were recorded for this clonotype. This chain uses TRBV5-1 with TRBJ2-1; maybe TRBD2 (7 bases). V was trimmed by 0 bases and J by 1 base, leaving 11 bases between them. The CDR3 runs to 16 residues. Germline V gene lookup returns CDR1 SGHRS and CDR2 YFSETQ. CDR3 protein: CASSLGGGWSYNEQFF. The CDR3 DNA is TGCGCCAGCAGCTTGGGGGGGGGCTGGTCCTACAATGAGCAGTTCTTC.

This clonotype was counted once. A much larger clone differs from this one at a single base, so this may be a read error. The V and J genes are TRBV27 and TRBJ2-1, with D unclear. The J call could be wrong; TRBJ2-3 is a better fit for the DNA end. This CDR3 contains 13 residues. Germline-derived CDR1 and CDR2 are MNHEY and SMNVEV (reference sequence). CDR3 sequence (DNA): TGTGCCAGCGGTTTAGGTATAGTTGATACGCAGTATTTT. Translated, it gives CASGLGIVDTQYF.

This clonotype was counted between two and nine times. J is TRBJ2-1 and V is TRBV19; TRBD1 agrees at 7 bases. Per the germline V gene, CDR1 is LNHDA and CDR2 is SQIVND (reference sequence). V was pared by 9 bases and J by 15 bases, with 17 bases of the junction left unmatched. The CDR3 extends over 13 amino acids. Written as DNA, the CDR3 is TGTGCCAGCAATAGAGGAGACAGGGAAGGGGTGTTCTTC. It translates to CASNRGDREGVFF.

The chain is built from TRBV19 and TRBJ2-6; 10 bases are shared with TRBD1. V shed 7 bases and J 2 bases; nucleotides not matched to a gene: 17. Germline CDR1 and CDR2: LNHDA and SQIVND (reference sequence). The CDR3 sequence is 20 residues long. The CDR3 reads CASTHRSTGGAFPGANVLTF. The CDR3 coding sequence is TGTGCCAGTACCCATCGATCGACAGGGGGCGCGTTTCCTGGGGCCAACGTCCTGACTTTC.

V is TRBV3-1 and J is TRBJ2-7, with TRBD1 matching 7 bases. The CDR3 spans 14 residues. V dropped 4 bases and J dropped 3; count of bases not matched to a gene: 6. CDR1 is LGHDT, CDR2 YNNKEL, per germline (reference sequence). Written as DNA, the CDR3 is TGTGCCAGCAGCCCGGGACAGCTGAACTACGAGCAGTACTTC. It yields the protein CASSPGQLNYEQYF.

The chain links TRBV20-1 to TRBJ2-1; D gene unclear. This CDR3 spans 17 amino acids. Germline lookup yields CDR1 DFQATT and CDR2 SNEGSKA (reference sequence). Between the trimmed V and J ends, which lost 5 bases and 5 bases, there was a span of 25 bases. In DNA, the CDR3 is TGCAGTGCTGGTACTTTAGGGATCAACTCTATCGACAATGAGCAGTTCTTC. Its translation: CSAGTLGINSIDNEQFF.

This clonotype was recorded a few times. The chain is built from TRBV30 and TRBJ2-7, with 8 bases that match TRBD1. Losses at the gene ends were 1 base for V and 2 bases for J; bases not matched to a gene: 7. Germline V gene sequence: CDR1 GTSNPN, CDR2 SVGIG (reference sequence). This CDR3 spans 15 amino acids. The CDR3, as DNA: TGTGCCTGGAGTGACCCGACAGGGGCCCCCTACGAGCAGTACTTC. Its protein product is CAWSDPTGAPYEQYF.

V usage is TRBV27 and J usage is TRBJ2-1; 11 bases match TRBD2. The length of the CDR3 is 15 residues. Germline V gene sequence: CDR1 MNHEY, CDR2 SMNVEV (reference sequence). The V gene end was trimmed by 5 bases and the J gene end by 10 bases; junction bases not matched to a gene: 10. CDR3 sequence: CASSDLAGGGGEQFF. The CDR3 DNA sequence: TGTGCCAGCAGTGACTTAGCGGGAGGGGGCGGAGAGCAGTTCTTC.